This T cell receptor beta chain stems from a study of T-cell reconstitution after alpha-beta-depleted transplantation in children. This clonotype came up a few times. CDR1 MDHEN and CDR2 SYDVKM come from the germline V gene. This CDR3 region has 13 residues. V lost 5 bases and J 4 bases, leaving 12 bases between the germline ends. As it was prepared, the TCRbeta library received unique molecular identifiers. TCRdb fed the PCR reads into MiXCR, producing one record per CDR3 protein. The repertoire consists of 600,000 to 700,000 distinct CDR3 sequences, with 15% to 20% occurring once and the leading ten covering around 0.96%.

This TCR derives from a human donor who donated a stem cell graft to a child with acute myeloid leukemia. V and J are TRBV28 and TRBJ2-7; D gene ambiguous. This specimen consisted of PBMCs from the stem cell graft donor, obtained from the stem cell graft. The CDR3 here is CASSRRNHYEQYV. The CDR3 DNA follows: TGTGCCAGCAGTCGACGGAACCATTACGAGCAGTACGTC.